Presented here are 27 T cell receptor beta chains from one specimen sequenced in a study of Ad26.COV2.S vaccination and SARS-CoV-2 variants. Measured with immunoSEQ multiplex PCR; TCRdb has only the in-frame clones, and not every one. The top ten hold roughly 2.5% of the sample, which has fewer than 500,000 clones, 89% seen once. Indicated treatment: about 20 received Ad26.COV2.S at low or high dose, single or two shots; 5 received placebo; per-sample allocation not given. Samples analyzed were those drawn on day 63 after the first vaccine or placebo injection. The input for sequencing was peripheral blood, taken in a trial of Ad26.COV2.S vaccine versus placebo. Every receptor here comes from a person aged 18-60 years who received the Ad26.COV2.S COVID-19 vaccine or a placebo.

This rearrangement joins TRBV19 to TRBJ1-4, with a weak D call TRBD1 (6 bases). CDR3 length: 14 amino acids. Trimming removed 5 bases from V and 7 bases from J, with 14 bases in between. Per germline, CDR1 LNHDA and CDR2 SQIVND (reference sequence). DNA of the CDR3: TGTGCCAGTAGTGCACAGGGTCAACGTGAAAAACTGTTTTTT. Translated: CASSAQGQREKLFF.

V is TRBV5-6 and J is TRBJ1-1; TRBD1 is a possible D gene (6 bases). Germline V gene lookup returns CDR1 SGHDT and CDR2 YYEEEE. This CDR3 is built from 13 residues. V was shortened by 4 bases and J by 11 bases, with 18 bases between the two germline ends. DNA of the CDR3: TGTGCCAGCAGCGCCGGACAGTTCCTAGGGGCTTTCTTT. It yields the protein CASSAGQFLGAFF.

The rearrangement links TRBV19 to TRBJ2-6; D is tentatively TRBD1 or TRBD2 (6 bases each). Germline lookup yields CDR1 LNHDA and CDR2 SQIVND (reference sequence). V was pared by 7 bases and J by 4 bases, with 11 bases between. This CDR3 is built from 14 residues. The CDR3 DNA sequence: TGTGCCAGTAAAAGGGGGGCCGGGGCCAACGTCCTGACTTTC. This translates into CASKRGAGANVLTF.

This sequence joins TRBV28 and TRBJ2-3, with 13 nucleotides matching TRBD2. CDR1 is MDHEN, CDR2 SYDVKM, per germline. J was trimmed by 7 bases and V by 5 bases; bases with no gene match: 6. The CDR3 totals 15 residues. The CDR3 bases are TGTGCCAGCAGTCCAACTAGCGGGGGGGCATATACGCAGTATTTT. The encoded protein is CASSPTSGGAYTQYF.

V gene TRBV23-1 combines with J gene TRBJ1-4, with unresolved D. TRBV23-1 is an ORF, and what it does is uncertain. This CDR3 region has 18 residues. The V end lost 3 bases, the J end lost 4 bases, and 21 bases lay between the germline ends. The CDR3 sequence: CASSHTIAGPPSNEKLFF. For the CDR3, the DNA is TGCGCCAGCAGTCATACTATCGCCGGGCCCCCGAGTAATGAAAAACTGTTTTTT.

This chain uses TRBV19 with TRBJ2-3, with a tentative D call TRBD2 (6 bases). This CDR3 contains 16 residues. Trimming took 4 bases from V and 6 from J, leaving 20 bases between them. Germline values: CDR1 LNHDA, CDR2 SQIVND (reference sequence). The DNA of the CDR3 is TGTGCCAGTAGTAGGGGTGCGGGACCCCCAAGCGATACGCAGTATTTT. It is translated as CASSRGAGPPSDTQYF.

V is TRBV5-1 and J is TRBJ1-2; 7 nucleotides agree with TRBD1. The V gene's germline CDR1 is SGHRS and CDR2 YFSETQ. V shed 4 bases and J 4 bases; nucleotides not matched to a gene: 4. This CDR3 has 13 amino acids. The CDR3 region is CASSQGQSYGYTF. As DNA, the CDR3 is TGCGCCAGCAGCCAGGGACAGAGCTATGGCTACACCTTC.

V gene TRBV4-1 combines with J gene TRBJ1-1, with 7 nucleotides matching TRBD1. Germline V gene data show CDR1 as MGHRA and CDR2 as YSYEKL. V trimming: 4 bases; J trimming: 4 bases; junction bases outside the gene matches: 12. The CDR3 is made up of 16 amino acids. Written as DNA, the CDR3 is TGCGCCAGCAGCCGACTAATGACAGGGAGCCGCACTGAAGCTTTCTTT. This sequence encodes CASSRLMTGSRTEAFF.

This rearrangement joins TRBV12-3 or TRBV12-4 to TRBJ2-3, with D possibly TRBD2 on 6 matching bases. The CDR3 extends over 13 amino acids. The V gene lost 8 bases and the J gene lost 5 bases, with 14 bases spanning the gap. Here the CDR3 DNA reads TGTGCCAGCCAGGCTAGCGCCCGAGATACGCAGTATTTT. This codes for CASQASARDTQYF.

This chain connects TRBV6-6 to TRBJ1-1; D is uncertain. The CDR3 extends over 13 amino acids. Germline CDR1 reads MNHNY; CDR2 reads SVGAGI (reference sequence). Trimming removed 6 bases from V and 3 bases from J, with 11 bases in between. CDR3 amino acids: CASRGSWDTEAFF. CDR3 sequence (DNA): TGTGCCAGCAGGGGAAGTTGGGACACTGAAGCTTTCTTT.

V and J are TRBV6-2 or TRBV6-3 and TRBJ1-5; 7 positions agree with TRBD1. Germline trimming cut 2 bases from V and 2 bases from J; bases unmatched to any gene: 3. The CDR3 has 15 residues. Looked up from germline, CDR1 is MNHEY and CDR2 is SVGEGT. In nucleotides, the CDR3 is TGTGCCAGCAGTTACAGGGGGCGCGGCAATCAGCCCCAGCATTTT. Protein product: CASSYRGRGNQPQHF.

The chain carries TRBV7-2 and TRBJ1-2, with D maybe TRBD1 (5 bases). Between the trimmed V and J ends, which lost 3 bases and 6 bases, there was a span of 14 bases. Germline values: CDR1 SGHTA, CDR2 FQGNSA. The CDR3 has 14 amino acids. CDR3 loop: CASSLYGGADGYTF. The CDR3, as DNA: TGTGCCAGCAGCTTGTATGGAGGGGCGGATGGCTACACCTTC.

In DNA form, the CDR3 reads TGTGCCAGTAGTATTCTCCAGGCAGAGACCCAGTACTTC. Its protein is CASSILQAETQYF. The rearrangement joins TRBV19 to TRBJ2-5, with no clear D. The CDR3 length is 13 residues. The germline CDR1 and CDR2 sequences are LNHDA and SQIVND (reference sequence). V shed 3 bases and J shed 4 bases, with 9 bases lying between them.

This chain uses TRBV11-2 with TRBJ2-1, with 7 nucleotides matching TRBD2. The germline gives CDR1 SGHAT, CDR2 FQNNGV. The V gene end was trimmed by 5 bases and the J gene end by 0 bases; junction bases not matched to a gene: 13. The CDR3 is made up of 18 amino acids. CDR3 loop: CASSARYQRTSSYNEQFF. CDR3 nucleotide sequence: TGTGCCAGCAGCGCCCGTTATCAGCGGACTAGCTCCTACAATGAGCAGTTCTTC. Using reference TRBV11-2 and TRBJ2-1 for the parts outside the CDR3, the full variable domain is EAGVAQSPRYKIIEKRQSVAFWCNPISGHATLYWYQQILGQGPKLLIQFQNNGVVDDSQLPKDRFSAERLKGVDSTLKIQPAKLEDSAVYLCASSARYQRTSSYNEQFFGPGTRLTVL.

The V gene is TRBV27, the J gene TRBJ1-5, with TRBD1 identical over 8 bases. In germline, CDR1 is MNHEY, CDR2 SMNVEV (reference sequence). Trimming cost V 6 bases and J 5 bases; bases outside gene matches: 12. The CDR3 extends over 16 amino acids. In DNA, the CDR3 is TGTGCCAGCAGACCCCGCGGGACAGGAGGTCATCAGCCCCAGCATTTT. It encodes CASRPRGTGGHQPQHF.

A single count supports this clone. This chain links TRBV19 with TRBJ2-6; possible D gene TRBD2, 5 bases. V was shortened by 7 bases and J by 4 bases, with 14 bases between the two germline ends. The CDR3 sequence is 15 residues long. The germline V gene encodes CDR1 LNHDA and CDR2 SQIVND (reference sequence). CDR3 in DNA: TGTGCCAGTACCAAGAGGGTTGCCGGGGCCAACGTCCTGACTTTC. Protein product: CASTKRVAGANVLTF. Drawing the rest from reference TRBV19 and TRBJ2-6, the complete variable domain is DGGITQSPKYLFRKEGQNVTLSCEQNLNHDAMYWYRQDPGQGLRLIYYSQIVNDFQKGDIAEGYSVSREKKESFPLTVTSAQKNPTAFYLCASTKRVAGANVLTFGAGSRLTVL.

This CDR3 is CATQGADTDTQYF. The CDR3 coding sequence is TGTGCCACGCAGGGGGCGGACACAGATACGCAGTATTTT. The chain is built from TRBV6-6 and TRBJ2-3; 8 bases align to TRBD1. With 10 bases clipped from V and 2 bases from J, the junction kept 5 bases outside the gene matches. Germline V gives CDR1 MNHNY, CDR2 SVGAGI (reference sequence). This CDR3 is 13 amino acids long.

This chain connects TRBV6-5 to TRBJ1-5; 9 bases are a match to TRBD1. The CDR3 length is 13 residues. CDR1 is MNHEY, CDR2 SVGAGI, per germline. V was clipped by 6 bases and J by 9 bases; unmatched bases: 6. Written as DNA, the CDR3 is TGTGCCAGCAGGGGGACAGGGAAAGGGCCCCAGCATTTT. Translation gives CASRGTGKGPQHF.

The CDR3 loop is CASSLADYPATDTQYF. The CDR3 nucleotides read TGCGCCAGCAGCTTGGCCGACTACCCGGCCACAGATACGCAGTATTTT. The chain couples TRBV5-1 to TRBJ2-3; TRBD2 is a possible D gene (5 bases). Germline V gene data show CDR1 as SGHRS and CDR2 as YFSETQ. The ends were cut back, 0 bases at V and 2 bases at J, with 13 bases in the middle. This CDR3 comprises 16 residues.

This chain links TRBV19 with TRBJ2-1; 12 bases fit TRBD2. The germline gives CDR1 LNHDA, CDR2 SQIVND (reference sequence). CDR3 size: 19 residues. The ends lost 5 bases at V and 2 bases at J; junction bases unmatched: 13. Written as DNA, the CDR3 is TGTGCCAGTAGTCTCCCACGGCAGTGGACTAGCGGGGCCTACAATGAGCAGTTCTTC. Translating gives CASSLPRQWTSGAYNEQFF.

The chain links TRBV5-4 to TRBJ2-1; D not resolved. Germline assignment: CDR1 SGHNT and CDR2 YYREEE (reference sequence). V lost 0 bases and J 8 bases, leaving 15 bases between the germline ends. The CDR3 runs to 15 residues. The CDR3 DNA sequence: TGTGCCAGCAGCTTGGTCCGGGTATCGGTTCATGAGCAGTTCTTC. Protein: CASSLVRVSVHEQFF.

There are a few counts of this clone. The genes are TRBV6-5 and TRBJ1-1, with D unresolved. Trimming shortened V by 2 bases and J by 1 base, and 5 bases separated the two germline ends. Looked up from germline, CDR1 is MNHEY and CDR2 is SVGAGI. This CDR3 has 13 residues. DNA of the CDR3: TGTGCCAGCAGTTACACATGGAACACTGAAGCTTTCTTT. Its translation: CASSYTWNTEAFF.

The genes are TRBV14 and TRBJ1-1; D call uncertain. Trimming removed 9 bases at V and 2 bases at J, with 10 bases between. In germline, CDR1 is SGHDN, CDR2 FVKESK. The CDR3 consists of 12 residues. The CDR3 sequence: CASQWGNTEAFF. The CDR3 region has the DNA TGTGCCAGTCAATGGGGAAACACTGAAGCTTTCTTT.

The J gene is TRBJ2-2, the V gene TRBV7-3; 10 bases align to TRBD2. Per the germline V gene, CDR1 is SGHTA and CDR2 is FQGTGA. Germline trimming cut 1 base from V and 7 bases from J; bases unmatched to any gene: 6. This CDR3 is built from 16 residues. In DNA form, the CDR3 reads TGTGCCAGCAGCTTAAACGGGGGACTAGCGCACGGGGAGCTGTTTTTT. It translates to CASSLNGGLAHGELFF.

As for this clone: Other DNA variants within this sample encode the same CDR3. This rearrangement joins TRBV20-1 to TRBJ1-1, with D uncertain. The CDR3 contains 11 residues. Trimming pared 4 bases from V and 5 bases from J, leaving 8 bases between. From germline, CDR1 is DFQATT and CDR2 SNEGSKA (reference sequence). This CDR3 reads CSATGRTEAFF. The CDR3, as DNA: TGCAGTGCTACTGGGAGGACTGAAGCTTTCTTT.

This chain joins TRBV15 and TRBJ2-1; the match to TRBD1 covers 9 bases. Per the germline V gene, CDR1 is LNHNV and CDR2 is YYDKDF (reference sequence). Losses at the gene ends were 5 bases for V and 5 bases for J; bases not matched to a gene: 4. The CDR3 is 14 residues long. As DNA, the CDR3 is TGTGCCACCAGCTGGACAGGGGACCACAATGAGCAGTTCTTC. This encodes CATSWTGDHNEQFF.

This clone was recorded once. This rearrangement joins TRBV11-3 to TRBJ1-4; tentatively, D is TRBD1 (5 bases). CDR3 length: 16 amino acids. V lost 5 bases and J 3 bases, leaving 16 bases between the germline ends. CDR1 SGHNT and CDR2 YENEEA come from the germline V gene. CDR3 DNA sequence: TGTGCCAGCAGCACCGGACACTTTAGAGCTAATGAAAAACTGTTTTTT. The encoded protein is CASSTGHFRANEKLFF.